The 8 T cell receptor beta chains below come from one sample, sequenced in a study of blood T cell repertoires in COVID-19. The repertoire was sequenced with immunoSEQ multiplex PCR; TCRdb's copy has only in-frame clones and lacks some. The profile shows more than 95,000 clones, about 80% of them singletons. The source material was peripheral blood. These receptors all come from a man in his forties with active or convalescent COVID-19.

This clone turned up a few times. The chain joins TRBV6-5 to TRBJ2-1; TRBD1 matches at 7 bases. From germline, CDR1 is MNHEY and CDR2 SVGAGI. Losses at the gene ends were 2 bases for V and 10 bases for J; bases not matched to a gene: 2. There are 12 residues in the CDR3. CDR3 DNA: TGTGCCAGCAGTTACCAGACAGGGGAGCAGTTCTTC. Residues: CASSYQTGEQFF.

The chain combines TRBV19 with TRBJ2-5; weak D call: TRBD1 (5 bases). The CDR3 loop spans 13 amino acids. Between the trimmed V and J ends, which lost 5 bases and 5 bases, there was a span of 12 bases. In germline, CDR1 is LNHDA, CDR2 SQIVND (reference sequence). The CDR3 DNA reads as TGTGCCAGTAGTCCTCCAGGGCGGGAGACCCAGTACTTC. Its protein is CASSPPGRETQYF.

The CDR3 loop reads CASSVVLAGLYEQYF. CDR3 DNA: TGTGCCAGCAGTGTAGTGCTAGCGGGACTTTACGAGCAGTACTTC. The rearrangement joins TRBV2 to TRBJ2-7, with 9 bases that match TRBD2. J lost 4 bases, V lost 4 bases, and 8 bases had no gene match. This CDR3 has 15 amino acids. Germline V gene lookup returns CDR1 SNHLY and CDR2 FYNNEI.

This chain links TRBV5-4 with TRBJ2-7; D is possibly TRBD1 (5 bases). This CDR3 region has 13 residues. Between the trimmed V and J ends, which lost 3 bases and 4 bases, there was a span of 11 bases. CDR1 and CDR2 (germline): SGHNT, YYREEE (reference sequence). In DNA form, the CDR3 reads TGTGCCAGCAGCTGGGGCTCGGCATACGAGCAGTACTTC. Amino acid sequence: CASSWGSAYEQYF.

The chain employs TRBV7-9 and TRBJ1-1; D is perhaps TRBD1 (5 bases). The CDR3 has 14 amino acids. Germline V gene sequence: CDR1 SEHNR, CDR2 FQNEAQ (reference sequence). V lost 3 bases and J 4 bases, leaving 12 bases between the germline ends. CDR3 amino acids: CASSLQGGGTEAFF. Written as DNA, the CDR3 is TGTGCCAGCAGCTTGCAGGGAGGTGGCACTGAAGCTTTCTTT.

The V call is TRBV7-9, the J call TRBJ2-5; D is unresolved. The CDR3 has 13 amino acids. V was clipped by 4 bases and J by 3 bases, with 9 bases between them. Germline V CDR1 and CDR2: SEHNR, FQNEAQ (reference sequence). The chain's CDR3 is CASSYDIEETQYF. The CDR3 DNA sequence: TGTGCCAGCAGCTACGACATAGAAGAGACCCAGTACTTC.

This clone was counted a single time. The genes are TRBV7-9 and TRBJ1-1; D is unclear. V lost 6 bases and J 5 bases, leaving 10 bases between the germline ends. There are 12 residues in the CDR3. Germline-derived CDR1 and CDR2 are SEHNR and FQNEAQ (reference sequence). CDR3 amino acids: CASSVTRTEAFF. Here the CDR3 DNA reads TGTGCCAGCAGTGTAACGCGGACTGAAGCTTTCTTT.

The rearrangement joins TRBV7-2 to TRBJ1-4; D not certain. Germline values: CDR1 SGHTA, CDR2 FQGNSA. Trimming stripped 5 bases from V and 7 bases from J, with 20 bases between. The CDR3 is 16 residues long. The CDR3 here is CASSPRLAPRSEKLFF. DNA for the CDR3: TGTGCCAGCAGCCCGCGATTGGCTCCTAGAAGTGAAAAACTGTTTTTT.